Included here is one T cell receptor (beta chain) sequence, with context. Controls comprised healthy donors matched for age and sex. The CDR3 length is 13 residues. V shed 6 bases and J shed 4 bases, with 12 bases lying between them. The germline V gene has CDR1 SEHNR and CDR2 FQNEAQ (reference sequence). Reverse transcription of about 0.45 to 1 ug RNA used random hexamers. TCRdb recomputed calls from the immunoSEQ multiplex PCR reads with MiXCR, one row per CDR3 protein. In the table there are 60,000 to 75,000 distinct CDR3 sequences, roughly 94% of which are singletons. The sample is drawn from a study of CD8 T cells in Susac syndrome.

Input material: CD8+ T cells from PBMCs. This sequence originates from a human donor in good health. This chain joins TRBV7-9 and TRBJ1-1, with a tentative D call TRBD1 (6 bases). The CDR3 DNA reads TGTGCCAGCAGTCAAGGACAGCTCACTGAAGCTTTCTTT. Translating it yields CASSQGQLTEAFF.